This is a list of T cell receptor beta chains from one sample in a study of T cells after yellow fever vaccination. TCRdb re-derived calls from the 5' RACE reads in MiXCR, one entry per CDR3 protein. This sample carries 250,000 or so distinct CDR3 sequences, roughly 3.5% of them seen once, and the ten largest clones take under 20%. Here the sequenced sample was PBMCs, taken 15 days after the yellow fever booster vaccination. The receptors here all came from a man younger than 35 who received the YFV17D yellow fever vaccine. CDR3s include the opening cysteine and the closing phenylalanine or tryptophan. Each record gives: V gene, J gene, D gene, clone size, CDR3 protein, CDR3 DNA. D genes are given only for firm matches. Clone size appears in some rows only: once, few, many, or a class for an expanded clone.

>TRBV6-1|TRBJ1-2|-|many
CASSETGKANYGYTF
TGTGCCAGCAGTGAAACAGGGAAAGCTAACTATGGCTACACCTTC
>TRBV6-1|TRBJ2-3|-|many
CASSEHRSRTDTQYF
TGTGCCAGCAGTGAACATCGTAGCCGCACAGATACGCAGTATTTT
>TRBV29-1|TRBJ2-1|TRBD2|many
CSASTSGDSNVNEQFF
TGCAGCGCCTCGACTAGCGGAGACTCTAATGTCAATGAGCAGTTCTTC
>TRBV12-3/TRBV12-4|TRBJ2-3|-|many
CASSPEAYEWDTQYF
TGTGCCAGCAGTCCAGAGGCGTACGAGTGGGATACGCAGTATTTT
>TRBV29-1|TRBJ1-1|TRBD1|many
CSAYRGGAEAFF
TGCAGCGCCTACAGGGGGGGGGCTGAAGCTTTCTTT
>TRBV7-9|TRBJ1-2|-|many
CASSSTRARGSYGYTF
TGTGCCAGCAGCTCCACCCGTGCTCGAGGGAGCTATGGCTACACCTTC
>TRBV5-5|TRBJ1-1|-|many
CASSLRGIGTEAFF
TGTGCCAGCAGCTTACGGGGCATAGGCACTGAAGCTTTCTTT
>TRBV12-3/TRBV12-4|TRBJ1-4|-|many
CASSPGLLTNEKLFF
TGTGCCAGCAGTCCAGGTCTCTTAACTAATGAAAAACTGTTTTTT
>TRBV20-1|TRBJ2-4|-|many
CSGEDTSPNIQYF
TGCAGTGGAGAGGACACCTCCCCAAACATTCAGTACTTC
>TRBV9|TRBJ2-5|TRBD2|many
CASSPSGLAGSETQYF
TGTGCCAGCAGCCCCTCTGGACTAGCCGGATCGGAGACCCAGTACTTC
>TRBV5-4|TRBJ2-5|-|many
CASNPGAEETQYF
TGTGCCAGCAACCCGGGAGCCGAAGAGACCCAGTACTTC
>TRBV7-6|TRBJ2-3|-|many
CASSITPSTDTQYF
TGTGCCAGCAGCATTACACCTAGCACAGATACGCAGTATTTT
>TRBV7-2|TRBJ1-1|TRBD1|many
CASSPRGLGQGNTEAFF
TGTGCCAGCAGCCCGAGAGGTCTGGGACAGGGGAACACTGAAGCTTTCTTT
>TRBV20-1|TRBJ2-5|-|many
CSAREGLGQETQYF
TGCAGTGCTAGAGAAGGGCTGGGGCAAGAGACCCAGTACTTC
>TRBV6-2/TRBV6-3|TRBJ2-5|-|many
CASSYSGVQETQYF
TGTGCCAGCAGTTACTCCGGGGTCCAAGAGACCCAGTACTTC
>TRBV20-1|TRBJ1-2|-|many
CSARTIGRGDYGYTF
TGCAGTGCTAGAACGATAGGCAGGGGCGACTATGGCTACACCTTC
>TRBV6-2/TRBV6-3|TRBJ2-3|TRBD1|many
CASSLETGGRDTQYF
TGTGCCAGCAGCCTCGAGACAGGGGGACGAGATACGCAGTATTTT
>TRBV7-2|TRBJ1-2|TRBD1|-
CASSPPGQGNGYTF
TGTGCCAGCAGCCCGCCGGGACAGGGGAACGGCTACACCTTC
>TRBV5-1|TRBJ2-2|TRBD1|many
CASSLRTGGVGELFF
TGCGCCAGCAGCCTTCGGACAGGGGGCGTCGGGGAGCTGTTTTTT
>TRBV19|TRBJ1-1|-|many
CASMGGAKAFF
TGTGCCAGTATGGGCGGGGCAAAAGCTTTCTTT
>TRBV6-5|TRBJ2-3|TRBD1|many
CASSSLTGGTDTQYF
TGTGCCAGCAGTTCCTTAACAGGGGGCACAGATACGCAGTATTTT
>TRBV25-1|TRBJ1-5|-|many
CASSGPGGDNQPQHF
TGTGCCAGCAGTGGACCTGGGGGGGATAATCAGCCCCAGCATTTT
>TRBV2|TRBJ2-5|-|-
CASSMDADGTQYF
TGTGCCAGCAGTATGGATGCGGATGGGACCCAGTACTTC
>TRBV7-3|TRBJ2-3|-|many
CASSLGPATSTDTQYF
TGTGCCAGCAGCCTGGGACCCGCCACTAGCACAGATACGCAGTATTTT
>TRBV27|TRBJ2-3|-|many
CASSLSPSYLDTQYF
TGTGCCAGCAGTTTATCCCCTAGCTACCTTGATACGCAGTATTTT
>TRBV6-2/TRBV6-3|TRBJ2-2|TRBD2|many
CASNLLAGGPGTGELFF
TGTGCCAGCAATTTACTAGCGGGGGGGCCTGGGACCGGGGAGCTGTTTTTT
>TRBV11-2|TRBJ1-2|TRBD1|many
CASSLDEGQGSGYTF
TGTGCCAGCAGCTTAGATGAAGGACAGGGAAGCGGCTACACCTTC
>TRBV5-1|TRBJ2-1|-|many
CASSHGQPSYNEQFF
TGCGCCAGCAGCCATGGACAGCCCTCCTACAATGAGCAGTTCTTC
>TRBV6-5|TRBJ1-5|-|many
CASAQGRNQPQHF
TGTGCCAGCGCACAGGGAAGGAATCAGCCCCAGCATTTT
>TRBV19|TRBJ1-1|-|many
CASSYGAPGTEAFF
TGTGCCAGTAGCTATGGGGCCCCAGGCACTGAAGCTTTCTTT
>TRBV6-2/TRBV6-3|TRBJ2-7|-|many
CASSYSRRSYEQYF
TGTGCCAGCAGTTATAGTCGGAGGTCCTACGAGCAGTACTTC
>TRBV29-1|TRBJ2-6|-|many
CSAARILNSGANVLTF
TGCAGCGCTGCCAGGATCCTTAACTCTGGGGCCAACGTCCTGACTTTC
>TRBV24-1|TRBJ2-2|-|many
CATSDFVAENTGELFF
TGTGCCACCAGTGATTTCGTGGCAGAGAACACCGGGGAGCTGTTTTTT
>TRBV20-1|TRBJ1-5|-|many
CSASPYSNQPQHF
TGCAGTGCCTCCCCCTATAGCAATCAGCCCCAGCATTTT
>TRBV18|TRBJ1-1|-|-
CASSPRAGLTEAFF
TGTGCCAGCTCACCGCGGGCAGGGCTAACTGAAGCTTTCTTT
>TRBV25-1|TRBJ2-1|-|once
CASSDYVDREQFF
TGTGCCAGCAGTGATTATGTGGACCGGGAGCAGTTCTTC
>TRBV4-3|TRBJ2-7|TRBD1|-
CASRHPDRVKYEQYF
TGCGCCAGCAGACACCCGGACAGGGTTAAGTACGAGCAGTACTTC
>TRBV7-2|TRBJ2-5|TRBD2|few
CASSYPSSGRKTQYF
TGTGCCAGCAGCTATCCTTCTAGCGGAAGGAAGACCCAGTACTTC
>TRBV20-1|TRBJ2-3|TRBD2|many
CSARDYKGPSGGADTQYF
TGCAGTGCTAGAGATTATAAGGGCCCTAGCGGGGGGGCAGATACGCAGTATTTT
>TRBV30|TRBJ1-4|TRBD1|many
CAWTMGQGNEKLFF
TGTGCCTGGACGATGGGACAGGGAAATGAAAAACTGTTTTTT
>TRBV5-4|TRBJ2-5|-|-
CASSSQTGQETQYF
TGTGCCAGCAGCTCCCAGACAGGCCAAGAGACCCAGTACTTC
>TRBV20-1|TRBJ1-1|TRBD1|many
CSAREGDSWGTEAFF
TGCAGTGCTAGAGAGGGGGACAGCTGGGGCACTGAAGCTTTCTTT
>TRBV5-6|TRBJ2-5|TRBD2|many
CASSLRSGGAYETQYF
TGTGCCAGCAGCTTACGTAGCGGGGGGGCCTACGAGACCCAGTACTTC
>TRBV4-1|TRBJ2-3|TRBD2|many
CASSQDGGEVLSATDTQYF
TGCGCCAGCAGCCAAGATGGGGGGGAGGTACTGTCGGCCACAGATACGCAGTATTTT
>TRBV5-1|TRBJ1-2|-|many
CASSLSAGTHGYTF
TGCGCCAGCAGCTTGTCGGCCGGGACGCATGGCTACACCTTC
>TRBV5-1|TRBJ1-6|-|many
CASSSTGPNSPLHF
TGCGCCAGCAGCTCGACCGGGCCTAATTCACCCCTCCACTTT
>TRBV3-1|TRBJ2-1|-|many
CASSQDVGAPQFF
TGTGCCAGCAGCCAAGATGTCGGGGCCCCCCAGTTCTTC
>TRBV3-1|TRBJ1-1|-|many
CASSQELLLNTEAFF
TGTGCCAGCAGCCAAGAATTACTGCTCAACACTGAAGCTTTCTTT
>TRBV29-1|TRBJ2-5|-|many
CSAGQIQETQYF
TGCAGCGCTGGACAGATACAAGAGACCCAGTACTTC
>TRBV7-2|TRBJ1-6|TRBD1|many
CASSLAGQGGTYNSPLHF
TGTGCCAGCAGCTTAGCTGGACAGGGAGGGACCTATAATTCACCCCTCCACTTT
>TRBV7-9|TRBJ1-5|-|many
CASSSGQFSNQPQHF
TGTGCCAGCAGCTCCGGACAGTTTAGCAATCAGCCCCAGCATTTT
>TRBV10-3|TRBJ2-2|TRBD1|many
CATRDSDRGRVELFF
TGTGCCACTAGGGATTCGGACAGGGGGCGCGTGGAGCTGTTTTTT
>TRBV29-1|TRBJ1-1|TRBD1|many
CSVEDVQGADTEAFF
TGCAGCGTTGAAGATGTACAGGGGGCGGACACTGAAGCTTTCTTT
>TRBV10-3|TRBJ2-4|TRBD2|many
CAISGTSGKNIQYF
TGTGCCATCAGTGGGACTAGCGGAAAAAACATTCAGTACTTC
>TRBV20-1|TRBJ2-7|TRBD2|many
CSAILAGAYEQYF
TGCAGTGCCATACTAGCGGGGGCTTACGAGCAGTACTTC
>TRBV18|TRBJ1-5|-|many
CASSPMEDQPQHF
TGTGCCAGCTCACCAATGGAGGACCAGCCCCAGCATTTT
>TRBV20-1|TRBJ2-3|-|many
CSAQLDTDTQYF
TGCAGTGCCCAACTAGACACAGATACGCAGTATTTT
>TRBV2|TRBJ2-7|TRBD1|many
CASAVQGQVYEQYF
TGTGCCAGCGCGGTGCAGGGACAGGTTTACGAGCAGTACTTC
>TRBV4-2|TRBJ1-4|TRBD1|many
CASSRQGNEKLFF
TGTGCCAGCAGCCGACAGGGGAATGAAAAACTGTTTTTT
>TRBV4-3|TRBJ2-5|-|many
CASSPRALQPGETQYF
TGCGCCAGCAGCCCTCGGGCCCTTCAGCCCGGAGAGACCCAGTACTTC